The T cell receptor (beta chain) described here comes from a study of beta chain features in type 1 diabetes. Overall study context: Some 110,000,000 sorted cells were examined across all samples. Regarding the study as a whole: A moderate, significant TCRB CDR3 shortening appeared in type 1 diabetes across four CD4+ subsets. With patients and controls alike, PCR might favor shorter templates to an equal degree.

V lost 1 base to trimming and J lost 7 bases; unmatched junction nucleotides: 12. The CDR3 totals 17 residues. CDR1 and CDR2 (germline): SEHNR, FQNEAQ (reference sequence). Concerning this clone: Its specificity is unknown.

Sequenced material consisted of expressed TCRB transcripts (all of the isolated RNA was reverse transcribed). Naive, central memory and regulatory T cell samples averaged around 3.9 million immunoSEQ reads each. Data came from immunoSEQ multiplex PCR; TCRdb stores just in-frame clones and leaves some out. This sample has 500,000 to 650,000 clones, with roughly 12% found just once. The sequencing input was naive CD4+ T cells from blood. The V gene is TRBV7-9, the J gene TRBJ1-2; 10 bases align to TRBD1. This clonotype was sampled from a man under 40 with type 1 diabetes. The DNA for the CDR3 is TGTGCCAGCAGCTTAGAGTTTAGGACAGGGGGGATCTCTGGCTACACCTTC. Its protein is CASSLEFRTGGISGYTF.